These 10 T cell receptor beta chains were sequenced from one sample in a study of molecular identifiers for immune sequencing clone quantification. TCRdb independently ran MiXCR on the PCR reads; one entry per CDR3 protein. The profile covers about 510,000 distinct CDR3 sequences, with roughly 23% appearing a single time and approximately 0.8% taken by the ten largest. The sample taken for sequencing was naive CD8+ T cells from blood, with Jurkat cell RNA spiked in. The subset here: FACS-sorted CD8+CD4-CCR7+CD45RA+ naive T cells. The receptor source for this set is a human donor in good health. Some libraries in this study had Jurkat cell RNA spiked in.

In its sample, this clonotype was seen many times. The V and J genes are TRBV28 and TRBJ1-6, with a tentative D call TRBD1 (6 bases). Germline loops: CDR1 MDHEN, CDR2 SYDVKM. Trimming removed 7 bases at V and 5 bases at J, with 18 bases between. The CDR3 is 16 residues long. In DNA, the CDR3 is TGTGCCAGCATCCACCGGGGGACATTTCATAATTCACCCCTCCACTTT. This gives the protein CASIHRGTFHNSPLHF.

This clonotype was picked up a small number of times. DNA of the CDR3: TGTGCCAGCAGCCAAATAAATAGTGAGGAGGGCTACGAGCAGTACTTC. Translating it yields CASSQINSEEGYEQYF. The rearrangement uses TRBV3-1 and TRBJ2-7, with D possibly TRBD2 on 6 matching bases. The CDR3 covers 16 residues. With 2 bases removed from V and 3 bases from J, the gap between germline ends came to 17 bases. The V gene's germline CDR1 is LGHDT and CDR2 YNNKEL (reference sequence).

This chain connects TRBV20-1 to TRBJ2-1; 7 bases are a match to TRBD1. Losses at the gene ends were 3 bases for V and 9 bases for J; bases not matched to a gene: 8. Germline assignment: CDR1 DFQATT and CDR2 SNEGSKA (reference sequence). CDR3 length: 13 amino acids. The CDR3 loop is CSARGRGGLEQFF. The CDR3 nucleotides are TGCAGTGCTAGGGGTCGAGGGGGCCTTGAGCAGTTCTTC.

On this clonotype itself: It may be a read error: a sequence one base away is much more abundant. The gene calls are TRBV27 and TRBJ1-1, with D uncertain. CDR3 length equals 15 residues. Trimming removed 5 bases at V and 5 bases at J, with 18 bases between. Germline V CDR1 and CDR2: MNHEY, SMNVEV (reference sequence). CDR3 sequence: CASSPDGSRKTEAFF. CDR3 in DNA: TGTGCCAGCAGTCCCGACGGGAGCCGAAAAACTGAAGCTTTCTTT.

Worth noting for this clonotype: An end of the junction differs from the germline gene, which may be a read error. This chain connects TRBV20-1 to TRBJ1-1; the match to TRBD1 covers 8 bases. This CDR3 is 13 amino acids long. Germline lookup yields CDR1 DFQATT and CDR2 SNEGSKA (reference sequence). The DNA of the CDR3 is TGCAGTGCTAGAGAACAGGGGGGGACTGAAGCTTCCTTT. Protein: CSAREQGGTEASF.

This clonotype has at least ten counts. The J gene is TRBJ2-2, the V gene TRBV7-9; D is unclear. The germline V gene has CDR1 SEHNR and CDR2 FQNEAQ (reference sequence). V lost 5 bases and J 10 bases, leaving 11 bases between the germline ends. The CDR3 consists of 12 residues. As DNA, the CDR3 is TGTGCCAGCAGCGACTGGAATCAGGAGCTGTTTTTT. Its protein product is CASSDWNQELFF.

A note on this clonotype: Given a much more abundant clone one base away, this may be a read error. V gene TRBV11-3 combines with J gene TRBJ2-1, with D possibly TRBD2 on 6 matching bases. The germline V gene has CDR1 SGHNT and CDR2 YENEEA. The CDR3 runs 16 residues. The CDR3 sequence: CAGSSVFSGSYNEQFF. The CDR3 DNA reads as TGTGCCGGCAGCTCCGTTTTTAGCGGCAGCTACAATGAGCAGTTCTTC. The variable domain in full, completed from reference TRBV11-3 and TRBJ2-1, reads EAGVVQSPRYKIIEKKQPVAFWCNPISGHNTLYWYLQNLGQGPELLIRYENEEAVDDSQLPKDRFSAERLKGVDSTLKIQPAELGDSAVYLCAGSSVFSGSYNEQFFGPGTRLTVL.

This clonotype was seen more than once but under ten times. A junction end diverges from the germline sequence, so it may reflect a read error. The J gene is TRBJ2-7, the V gene TRBV4-3, with 8 bases fitting TRBD1. The CDR3 loop spans 15 amino acids. In germline, CDR1 is LGHNA, CDR2 YSLEER. The CDR3, as DNA: TGCGCCAGCGGCCAGGGACAGGTTCCCTCCTACGAGCAGTACTTC. As protein: CASGQGQVPSYEQYF.

This clonotype has only a few counts. This sequence joins TRBV6-5 and TRBJ2-2, with D tentatively TRBD1 or TRBD2 (5 bases each). V was pared by 0 bases and J by 7 bases, with 9 bases between. The CDR3 contains 14 residues. The germline CDR1 and CDR2 sequences are MNHEY and SVGAGI. CDR3: CASSYSSGSGELFF. In DNA, the CDR3 is TGTGCCAGCAGTTACTCGTCAGGGAGCGGGGAGCTGTTTTTT.

This clonotype was seen repeatedly, ten times or more. V and J are TRBV9 and TRBJ1-4; TRBD1 aligns across 8 bases. Germline values: CDR1 SGDLS, CDR2 YYNGEE. V lost 3 bases, J lost 5 bases, and 3 bases stayed unmatched. The CDR3 loop spans 14 amino acids. The CDR3 protein is CASSEGTGNEKLFF. DNA for the CDR3: TGTGCCAGCAGCGAAGGGACAGGAAATGAAAAACTGTTTTTT.